This entry describes one TCR beta chain. The antigen remains unidentified. The TCR beta libraries were generated through quantitative 5'-RACE incorporating molecular barcodes. TCRdb reprocessed the 5' RACE reads with MiXCR, giving one entry per CDR3 protein. The profile shows 80,000 to 90,000 distinct CDR3 sequences, roughly 30% of them singletons. This sample was included in a study of CD8 T cells in ankylosing spondylitis. Overall study findings and caveats: Before this, some motif variants had been reported in reactive arthritis synovial fluid and blood. Clones tied to disease were said to be significantly enriched in matched ankylosing spondylitis synovial fluid.

J was trimmed by 4 bases and V by 5 bases; bases with no gene match: 6. The CDR3 sequence is 14 residues long. Germline-derived CDR1 and CDR2 are DFQATT and SNEGSKA (reference sequence). This sequence originates from a male donor with ankylosing spondylitis or in good health (not recorded which). The genes are TRBV20-1 and TRBJ2-2, with 8 bases that match TRBD1. Sample: blood, either unsorted or a sorted T cell fraction (not recorded which). CDR3: CSAQDREATGELFF. CDR3 bases: TGCAGTGCTCAGGACAGGGAGGCCACCGGGGAGCTGTTTTTT.